Shown below are 15 T cell receptor beta chains from a single sample sequenced in a study of CD4+ T cells in melanoma. Assay: immunoSEQ multiplex PCR; the TCRdb copy retains only in-frame clones and omits some. The sample lists 11,000 or so clones, 55% to 75% occurring once. Material: cells from a culture (not recorded whether cultured in vitro). The receptors derive from a human donor with melanoma.

The chain joins TRBV2 to TRBJ1-2, with TRBD1 identical over 8 bases. Germline V lookup: CDR1 SNHLY, CDR2 FYNNEI. This CDR3 spans 14 amino acids. Germline trimming cut 6 bases from V and 8 bases from J; bases unmatched to any gene: 11. The CDR3: CASRGGQGPTGYTF. CDR3 in DNA: TGTGCCAGCAGAGGCGGACAGGGCCCGACCGGCTACACCTTC. The full variable domain, in which reference TRBV2 and TRBJ1-2 provide the parts outside the CDR3, is EPEVTQTPSHQVTQMGQEVILRCVPISNHLYFYWYRQILGQKVEFLVSFYNNEISEKSEIFDDQFSVERPDGSNFTLKIRSTKLEDSAMYFCASRGGQGPTGYTFGSGTRLTVV.

The chain employs TRBV11-3 and TRBJ2-1; 9 bases are shared with TRBD2. The CDR3 length is 15 residues. Germline values: CDR1 SGHNT, CDR2 YENEEA. Trimming cost V 4 bases and J 5 bases; bases outside gene matches: 6. This CDR3 reads CASSSAGGPHNEQFF. In DNA, the CDR3 is TGTGCCAGCAGCTCCGCGGGGGGGCCCCACAATGAGCAGTTCTTC.

V usage is TRBV28 and J usage is TRBJ1-2; D is unclear. Germline V lookup: CDR1 MDHEN, CDR2 SYDVKM. CDR3 size: 13 residues. Between the trimmed V and J ends, which lost 2 bases and 3 bases, there was a span of 7 bases. The CDR3 DNA is TGTGCCAGCAGTTTAACGACCGACTATGGCTACACCTTC. This codes for CASSLTTDYGYTF.

This clone came up a few times. The chain carries TRBV11-1 and TRBJ2-7; 7 bases map to TRBD1. The junction had 7 bases not matched to a gene; V was cut back by 5 bases and J by 3 bases. The germline V gene has CDR1 SGHAT and CDR2 FQDESV (reference sequence). There are 14 residues in the CDR3. In DNA, the CDR3 is TGTGCCAGCAGCGTGGGACAGAGAGTCTACGAGCAGTACTTC. It is translated as CASSVGQRVYEQYF.

By share, this clone counts as medium-sized. The chain is built from TRBV6-6 and TRBJ1-5; TRBD1 matches 9 bases. The V gene's germline CDR1 is MNHNY and CDR2 SVGAGI (reference sequence). V gave up 6 bases and J gave up 1 base; unmatched junction bases: 4. The CDR3 is 15 residues long. CDR3 sequence: CASSLTGGSNQPQHF. CDR3 nucleotides: TGTGCCAGCAGCCTAACAGGGGGCAGCAATCAGCCCCAGCATTTT.

The V gene is TRBV4-2, the J gene TRBJ1-3, with D tentatively TRBD1 (6 bases). The CDR3 is 15 amino acids. Trimming left V 3 bases short and J 3 bases short, with 12 bases between. Germline CDR1 and CDR2: LGHNA and YNFKEQ. Here the CDR3 reads CASSQRTGLGNTIYF. CDR3 sequence (DNA): TGTGCCAGCAGCCAGCGCACAGGGCTTGGAAACACCATATATTTT.

The CDR3 sequence is CASSPDRGGSTDTQYF. CDR3 DNA sequence: TGTGCCAGCAGCCCTGACCGCGGGGGGAGCACAGATACGCAGTATTTT. The V call is TRBV7-9, the J call TRBJ2-3, with TRBD2 matching over 8 bases. This CDR3 has 16 residues. V was pared by 5 bases and J by 0 bases, with 7 bases of the junction left unmatched. Germline values: CDR1 SEHNR, CDR2 FQNEAQ (reference sequence).

The table lists this clone with a few counts. V is TRBV15 and J is TRBJ2-3; 8 bases fit TRBD1. From germline, CDR1 is LNHNV and CDR2 YYDKDF (reference sequence). Trimming took 7 bases from V and 6 from J; bases not matched to a gene: 6. The length of the CDR3 is 13 residues. The CDR3 region has the DNA TGTGCCACCACTTACAGGGGGTTTGATACGCAGTATTTT. Translation gives CATTYRGFDTQYF.

The genes are TRBV5-6 and TRBJ2-1; D may be TRBD1 or TRBD2 (5 bases each). Germline V lookup: CDR1 SGHDT, CDR2 YYEEEE. V lost 0 bases and J 5 bases, leaving 12 bases between the germline ends. The CDR3 spans 15 residues. This CDR3 is CASSLERGSHNEQFF. CDR3 nucleotide sequence: TGTGCCAGCAGCTTGGAGAGGGGATCGCACAATGAGCAGTTCTTC.

The chain recombines TRBV6-4 with TRBJ1-5, with a possible D match to TRBD1 (5 bases). The CDR3 loop spans 12 amino acids. V shed 5 bases and J shed 5 bases, with 7 bases lying between them. Looked up from germline, CDR1 is MRHNA and CDR2 is SNTAGT. CDR3 in amino acids: CASSQTDQPQHF. CDR3 nucleotides: TGTGCCAGCAGTCAGACAGATCAGCCCCAGCATTTT.

V and J are TRBV5-4 and TRBJ1-1; D may be TRBD1 (6 bases). V dropped 4 bases and J dropped 0 bases, with 19 bases sitting between them. Germline V gene sequence: CDR1 SGHNT, CDR2 YYREEE (reference sequence). CDR3 length equals 17 residues. DNA of the CDR3: TGTGCCAGCAGCCATTACCAGGGGAGGGGCCTGAACACTGAAGCTTTCTTT. Its protein product is CASSHYQGRGLNTEAFF.

This clone was observed a single time. The chain joins TRBV6-1 to TRBJ1-5; D is unclear. Germline CDR1 reads MNHNS; CDR2 reads SASEGT. The CDR3 consists of 15 residues. V lost 3 bases to trimming and J lost 5 bases, with 14 bases between them. Here the CDR3 DNA reads TGTGCCAGCAGTGATAGAGGGTCCGGCCATCAGCCCCAGCATTTT. Amino acids: CASSDRGSGHQPQHF.

The chain joins TRBV14 to TRBJ1-2; no firm D call. The V gene's germline CDR1 is SGHDN and CDR2 FVKESK. CDR3 length equals 13 residues. V lost 4 bases to trimming and J lost 4 bases, with 10 bases between them. In DNA, the CDR3 is TGTGCCAGCAGCCCCCGGCCAGGCTATGGCTACACCTTC. Translation: CASSPRPGYGYTF.

The rearrangement links TRBV13 to TRBJ1-6; D gene uncertain. Germline lookup yields CDR1 PRHDT and CDR2 FYEKMQ (reference sequence). The CDR3 is 15 residues long. Trimming pared 2 bases from V and 5 bases from J, leaving 10 bases between. The CDR3 protein is CASSLMYANNSPLHF. The CDR3 DNA sequence: TGTGCCAGCAGCTTAATGTACGCGAATAATTCACCCCTCCACTTT.

The V call is TRBV11-2, the J call TRBJ2-7; TRBD2 might be the D (5 bases). Germline V lookup: CDR1 SGHAT, CDR2 FQNNGV. The CDR3 has 14 amino acids. V was trimmed by 3 bases and J by 3 bases, leaving 12 bases between them. The CDR3 DNA sequence: TGTGCCAGCAGCTTGGGCGGGTCGGGCTACGAGCAGTACTTC. Translation gives CASSLGGSGYEQYF.